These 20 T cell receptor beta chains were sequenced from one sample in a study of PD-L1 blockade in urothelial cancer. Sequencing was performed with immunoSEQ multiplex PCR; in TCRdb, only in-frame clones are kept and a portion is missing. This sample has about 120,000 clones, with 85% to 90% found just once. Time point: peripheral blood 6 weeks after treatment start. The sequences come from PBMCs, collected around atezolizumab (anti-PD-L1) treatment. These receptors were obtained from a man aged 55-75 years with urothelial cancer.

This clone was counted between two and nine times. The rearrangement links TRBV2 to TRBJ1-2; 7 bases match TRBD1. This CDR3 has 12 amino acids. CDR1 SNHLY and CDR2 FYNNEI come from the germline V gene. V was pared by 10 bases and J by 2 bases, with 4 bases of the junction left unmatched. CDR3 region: CAIGTANYGYTF. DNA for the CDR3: TGTGCCATCGGGACAGCCAACTATGGCTACACCTTC.

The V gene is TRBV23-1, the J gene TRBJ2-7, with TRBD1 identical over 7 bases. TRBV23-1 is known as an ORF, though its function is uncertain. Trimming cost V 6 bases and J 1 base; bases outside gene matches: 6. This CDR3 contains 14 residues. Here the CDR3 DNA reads TGCGCCAGCAGCCTATACAGGGGATCCTACGAGCAGTACTTC. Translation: CASSLYRGSYEQYF.

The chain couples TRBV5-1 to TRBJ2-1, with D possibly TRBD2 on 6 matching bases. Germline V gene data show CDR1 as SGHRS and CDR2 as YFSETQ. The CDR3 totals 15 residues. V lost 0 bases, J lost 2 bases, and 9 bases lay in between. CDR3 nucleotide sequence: TGCGCCAGCAGCTTGGCGGGGGAGCCCTACAATGAGCAGTTCTTC. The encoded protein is CASSLAGEPYNEQFF. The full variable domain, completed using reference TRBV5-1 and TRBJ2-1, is KAGVTQTPRYLIKTRGQQVTLSCSPISGHRSVSWYQQTPGQGLQFLFEYFSETQRNKGNFPGRFSGRQFSNSRSEMNVSTLELGDSALYLCASSLAGEPYNEQFFGPGTRLTVL.

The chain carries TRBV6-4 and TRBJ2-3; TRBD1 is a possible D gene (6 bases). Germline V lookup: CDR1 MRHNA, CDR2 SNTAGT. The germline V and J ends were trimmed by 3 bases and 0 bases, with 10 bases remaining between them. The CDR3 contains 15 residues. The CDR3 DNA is TGTGCCAGCAGTGATTGGGGGCGAAGCACAGATACGCAGTATTTT. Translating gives CASSDWGRSTDTQYF.

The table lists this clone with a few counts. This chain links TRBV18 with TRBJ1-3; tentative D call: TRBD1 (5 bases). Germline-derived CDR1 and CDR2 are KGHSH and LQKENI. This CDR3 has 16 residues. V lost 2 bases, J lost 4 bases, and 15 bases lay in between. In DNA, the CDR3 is TGTGCCAGCTCACCAAACCAGCAGGGTTACGGAAACACCATATATTTT. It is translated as CASSPNQQGYGNTIYF.

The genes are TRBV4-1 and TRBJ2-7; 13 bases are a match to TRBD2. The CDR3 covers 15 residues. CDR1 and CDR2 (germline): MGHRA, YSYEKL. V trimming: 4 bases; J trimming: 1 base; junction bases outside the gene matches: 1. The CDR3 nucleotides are TGCGCCAGCAGCCTACTAGCGGGAGGGTCCTACGAGCAGTACTTC. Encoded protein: CASSLLAGGSYEQYF.

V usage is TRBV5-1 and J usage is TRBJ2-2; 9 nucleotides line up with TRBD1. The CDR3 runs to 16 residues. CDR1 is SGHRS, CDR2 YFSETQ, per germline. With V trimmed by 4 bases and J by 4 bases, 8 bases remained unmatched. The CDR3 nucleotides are TGCGCCAGCAGCACGCGGACAGGGGCGGGCACCGGGGAGCTGTTTTTT. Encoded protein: CASSTRTGAGTGELFF.

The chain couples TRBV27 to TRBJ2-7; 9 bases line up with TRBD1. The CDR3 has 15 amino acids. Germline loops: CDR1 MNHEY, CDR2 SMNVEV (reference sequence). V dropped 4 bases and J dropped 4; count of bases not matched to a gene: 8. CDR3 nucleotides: TGTGCCAGCAGTTCCCGGGGACAGGGTAGATACGAGCAGTACTTC. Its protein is CASSSRGQGRYEQYF.

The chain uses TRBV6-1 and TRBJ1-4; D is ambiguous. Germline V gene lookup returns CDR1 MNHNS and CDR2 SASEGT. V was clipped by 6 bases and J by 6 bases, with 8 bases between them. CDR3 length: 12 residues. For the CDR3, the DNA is TGTGCCAGCAGGCGGTGGGATGAAAAACTGTTTTTT. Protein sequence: CASRRWDEKLFF.

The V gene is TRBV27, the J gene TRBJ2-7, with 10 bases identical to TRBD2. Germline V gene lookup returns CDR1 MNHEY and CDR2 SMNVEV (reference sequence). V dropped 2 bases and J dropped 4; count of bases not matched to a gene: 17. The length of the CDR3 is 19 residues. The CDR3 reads CASSLELAGESGGPYEQYF. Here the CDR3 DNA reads TGTGCCAGCAGTTTAGAGCTAGCGGGAGAGTCCGGGGGGCCTTACGAGCAGTACTTC.

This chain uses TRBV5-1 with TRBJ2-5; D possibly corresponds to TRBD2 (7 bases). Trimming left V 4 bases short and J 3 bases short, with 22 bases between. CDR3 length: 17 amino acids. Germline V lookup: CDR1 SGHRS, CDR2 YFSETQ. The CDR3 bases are TGCGCCAGCAGCCGAGTTCGGGGGGCCACCAAGGAAGAGACCCAGTACTTC. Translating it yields CASSRVRGATKEETQYF.

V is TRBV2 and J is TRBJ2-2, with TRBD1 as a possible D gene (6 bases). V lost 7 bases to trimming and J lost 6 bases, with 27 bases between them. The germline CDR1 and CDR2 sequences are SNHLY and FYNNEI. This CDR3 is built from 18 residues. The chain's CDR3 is CASILRATGIRGAGELFF. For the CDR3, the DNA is TGTGCCAGCATCCTCAGGGCCACAGGGATAAGGGGCGCCGGGGAGCTGTTTTTT.

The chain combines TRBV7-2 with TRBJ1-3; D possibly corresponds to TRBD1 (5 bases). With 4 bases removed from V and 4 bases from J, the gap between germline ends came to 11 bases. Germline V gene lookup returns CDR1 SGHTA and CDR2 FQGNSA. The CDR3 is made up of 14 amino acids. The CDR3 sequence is CASSSQGYGNTIYF. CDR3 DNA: TGTGCCAGCAGCTCCCAGGGTTACGGAAACACCATATATTTT.

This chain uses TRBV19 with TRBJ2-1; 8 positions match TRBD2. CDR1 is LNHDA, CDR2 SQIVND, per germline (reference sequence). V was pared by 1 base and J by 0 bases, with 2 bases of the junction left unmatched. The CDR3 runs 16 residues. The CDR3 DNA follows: TGTGCCAGTAGTATAGCCGGGACTAGCTCCTACAATGAGCAGTTCTTC. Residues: CASSIAGTSSYNEQFF. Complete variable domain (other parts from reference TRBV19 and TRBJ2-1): DGGITQSPKYLFRKEGQNVTLSCEQNLNHDAMYWYRQDPGQGLRLIYYSQIVNDFQKGDIAEGYSVSREKKESFPLTVTSAQKNPTAFYLCASSIAGTSSYNEQFFGPGTRLTVL.

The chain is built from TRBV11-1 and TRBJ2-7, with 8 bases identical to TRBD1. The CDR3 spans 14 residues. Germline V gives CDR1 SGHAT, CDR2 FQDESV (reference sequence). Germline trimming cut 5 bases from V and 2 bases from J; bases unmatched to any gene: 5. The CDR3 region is CASSPGTGAYEQYF. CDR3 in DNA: TGTGCCAGCAGCCCCGGGACAGGAGCCTACGAGCAGTACTTC.

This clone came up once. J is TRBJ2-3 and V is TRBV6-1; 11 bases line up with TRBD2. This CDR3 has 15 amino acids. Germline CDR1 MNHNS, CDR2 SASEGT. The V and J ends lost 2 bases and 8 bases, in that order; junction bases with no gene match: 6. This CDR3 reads CASSERLAGGITQYF. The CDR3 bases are TGTGCCAGCAGTGAAAGGCTAGCGGGAGGTATTACGCAGTATTTT.

The CDR3 nucleotides read TGCGCCAGCAGCTTGGTCCAGGGCCTGAAGACCCAGTACTTC. As protein: CASSLVQGLKTQYF. The chain carries TRBV5-1 and TRBJ2-5; D perhaps matches TRBD1 (5 bases). V lost 0 bases to trimming and J lost 6 bases, with 12 bases between them. Germline CDR1 SGHRS, CDR2 YFSETQ. The CDR3 totals 14 residues.

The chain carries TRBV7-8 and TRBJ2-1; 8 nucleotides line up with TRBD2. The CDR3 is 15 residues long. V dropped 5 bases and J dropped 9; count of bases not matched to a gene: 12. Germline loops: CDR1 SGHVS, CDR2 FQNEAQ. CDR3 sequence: CASSVGTGLVGEQFF. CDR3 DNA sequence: TGTGCCAGCAGCGTGGGGACGGGACTAGTCGGTGAGCAGTTCTTC.

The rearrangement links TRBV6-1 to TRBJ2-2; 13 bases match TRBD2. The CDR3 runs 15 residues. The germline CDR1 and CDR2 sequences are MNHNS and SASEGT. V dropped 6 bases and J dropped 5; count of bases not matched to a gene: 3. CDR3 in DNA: TGTGCCAGCAGACTACTAGCGGGGGGGACCGGGGAGCTGTTTTTT. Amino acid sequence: CASRLLAGGTGELFF.

The CDR3 protein is CASSWGLNQPQHF. CDR3 nucleotide sequence: TGTGCCAGCAGCTGGGGGCTCAATCAGCCCCAGCATTTT. The chain couples TRBV5-6 to TRBJ1-5; D is perhaps TRBD1 (6 bases). CDR3 length: 13 amino acids. Germline-derived CDR1 and CDR2 are SGHDT and YYEEEE. The V gene lost 3 bases and the J gene lost 3 bases, with 7 bases spanning the gap.